A selection of T cell receptor beta chains follows, all from one sample in a study of radiotherapy plus CTLA-4 blockade in lung cancer. TCRdb's table, derived via immunoSEQ multiplex PCR, lists solely in-frame clones and lacks some. This sample yields roughly 50,000 clones, of which 70% to 90% are seen a single time; about a sixth belongs to the top ten. The sample here was peripheral blood, taken from a patient treated with radiotherapy plus ipilimumab. The receptor set was obtained from a human donor with non-small cell lung cancer that progressed on radiotherapy plus ipilimumab. Some clones in this sample may be carry-over from other donors' samples. CDR3s include the opening cysteine and the closing phenylalanine or tryptophan. The D gene is left open where the match is weak. Expanded clones get a size class; other rows say once, few or many, or leave the size out.

V gene	clone size	J gene	D gene	CDR3 DNA	CDR3 protein
TRBV6-5	-	TRBJ2-1	-	TGTGCCAGCAGTAGCGGAAGCTCCTACAATGAGCAGTTCTTC	CASSSGSSYNEQFF
TRBV10-3	-	TRBJ2-2	TRBD2	TGTGCCATCAGTCCACCCGGGACTAGCGGGAGATCCGGGGAGCTGTTTTTT	CAISPPGTSGRSGELFF
TRBV11-2	-	TRBJ1-3	TRBD1	TGTGCCAGTAGGACAGCAGGGGGTTCTGGAAACACCATATATTTT	CASRTAGGSGNTIYF
TRBV6-4	few	TRBJ2-3	TRBD2	TGTGCCAGCAGTGTAGGAGCGGGATCAAGAGATACGCAGTATTTT	CASSVGAGSRDTQYF
TRBV6-6	few	TRBJ2-1	TRBD1	TGTGCCAGCAGTTACTCACAGGGGAATGAGCAGTTCTTC	CASSYSQGNEQFF
TRBV18	-	TRBJ2-6	TRBD1	TGTGCCAGCTCACCTCAGGGGGCCTCTGGGGCCAACGTCCTGACTTTC	CASSPQGASGANVLTF
TRBV10-3	-	TRBJ2-3	-	TGTGCCACGACTCTTGGCACAGATACGCAGTATTTT	CATTLGTDTQYF
TRBV29-1	-	TRBJ1-1	TRBD1	TGCAGCGCCCTGGGACAGGTAGAGACTGAAGCTTTCTTT	CSALGQVETEAFF
TRBV30	once	TRBJ1-1	-	TGTGCCTGGAGTGTCGGGGTCGGCGCTGAAGCTTTCTTT	CAWSVGVGAEAFF
TRBV4-1	-	TRBJ2-1	TRBD1	TGCGCCAGCAGGGAACAGGGGCTTTCCTACAATGAGCAGTTCTTC	CASREQGLSYNEQFF
TRBV30	-	TRBJ2-7	TRBD1	TGTGCCTGCCTCAGGGGGCCCTACGAGCAGTACTTC	CACLRGPYEQYF
TRBV29-1	-	TRBJ2-3	-	TGCAGCGTTCTTGCCCAGGGCAGAGATACGCAGTATTTT	CSVLAQGRDTQYF
TRBV7-3	-	TRBJ1-6	-	TGTGCCAGCAGCTCGGGGGGGTTTAATTCACCCCTCCACTTT	CASSSGGFNSPLHF
TRBV19	-	TRBJ1-1	-	TGTGCCAGTAGTAGGAGTCGAGGCACTGAAGCTTTCTTT	CASSRSRGTEAFF
TRBV11-2	few	TRBJ2-1	TRBD2	TGTGCCAGCAGGGGGACTAGCGGGATCAATGAGCAGTTCTTC	CASRGTSGINEQFF
TRBV7-2	-	TRBJ2-3	TRBD2	TGTGCCAGCAGCTTCGGGGGGGGAGCAGATACGCAGTATTTT	CASSFGGGADTQYF
TRBV19	-	TRBJ1-2	-	TGTGCCAGTAGCCCGTACGGGGATGGCTACACCTTC	CASSPYGDGYTF
TRBV4-2	-	TRBJ2-7	TRBD1	TGTGCCAGCAGCCTTACGGGACAGGGTACCGACGAGCAGTACTTC	CASSLTGQGTDEQYF
TRBV2	-	TRBJ1-5	-	TGTGCCAGCAGTGAACGAGGGTACAATCAGCCCCAGCATTTT	CASSERGYNQPQHF
TRBV5-1	-	TRBJ2-3	TRBD1	TGCGCCAGCAGCTTTCGACAGGGGCACGATACGCAGTATTTT	CASSFRQGHDTQYF
TRBV12-5	-	TRBJ2-3	TRBD1	TGTGCTAGTGGGACAGGGGGCGAAACAGATACGCAGTATTTT	CASGTGGETDTQYF
TRBV2	few	TRBJ2-3	-	TGTGCCAGCAGTGAAGGCGGCACAGATACGCAGTATTTT	CASSEGGTDTQYF
TRBV5-1	-	TRBJ1-2	-	TGCGCCAGCCGGCGGGGGGCAGGGGATAACTATGGCTACACCTTC	CASRRGAGDNYGYTF
TRBV19	-	TRBJ1-5	-	TGTGCCAGTAGTAGATCGGCGCGGGGGATCAATCAGCCCCAGCATTTT	CASSRSARGINQPQHF
TRBV19	-	TRBJ2-6	-	TGTGCCAGTAGTATGTCGGCAGCGCTCTCCTCTGGGGCCAACGTCCTGACTTTC	CASSMSAALSSGANVLTF
TRBV14	-	TRBJ2-2	TRBD2	TGTGCCAGCAGCCGTAGCGGGTTCTGGACCGGGGAGCTGTTTTTT	CASSRSGFWTGELFF
TRBV5-1	-	TRBJ2-7	-	TGCGCCAGCAGCTTGGGTCCCGGGAACGAGCAGTACTTC	CASSLGPGNEQYF
TRBV7-2	once	TRBJ1-2	-	TGTGCCAGCCTCAGTGGAGGCTATGGCTACACCTTC	CASLSGGYGYTF
TRBV10-2	-	TRBJ1-1	-	TGCGCCAGCAGTGATCAGGGTGAGGACACTGAAGCTTTCTTT	CASSDQGEDTEAFF
TRBV6-1	once	TRBJ1-4	-	TGTGCCAGCAGTGGATACAGGAGAACCTCTGATGCAACTAATGAAAAACTGTTTTTT	CASSGYRRTSDATNEKLFF
TRBV6-6	-	TRBJ1-2	-	TGTGCCAGCAGTCAGGGAGGAGCTGGCTACACCTTC	CASSQGGAGYTF
TRBV19	-	TRBJ2-5	-	TGTGCCAGTAGTATCCCCCCATGGACTAAGCAGTACTTC	CASSIPPWTKQYF
TRBV7-9	-	TRBJ1-4	-	TGTGCCAGCAGCTCTACAGCTACAACTAATGAAAAACTGTTTTTT	CASSSTATTNEKLFF
TRBV6-6	-	TRBJ2-1	TRBD1	TGTGCCAGCAGGGCCGGGACAGGCTCCCTAGGGGAGCAGTTCTTC	CASRAGTGSLGEQFF
TRBV11-2	-	TRBJ2-3	TRBD1	TGTGCCAGCAGCTTGGACAGGGGCACAGATACGCAGTATTTT	CASSLDRGTDTQYF
TRBV5-1	-	TRBJ1-1	-	TGCGCCAGCAGCTTGGGGCGGGGGGCGACTGAAGCTTTCTTT	CASSLGRGATEAFF
TRBV7-2	once	TRBJ2-3	-	TGTGCCAGCAGCGGCGGGAACACAGATACGCAGTATTTT	CASSGGNTDTQYF
TRBV21-1	-	TRBJ2-7	-	TGTGTCTGGGCACCCTTGTACGAGCAGTACTTC	CVWAPLYEQYF
TRBV27	-	TRBJ1-3	-	TGTGCCAGCATCACGGAGCACGACAGATTCTCTGGAAACACCATATATTTT	CASITEHDRFSGNTIYF